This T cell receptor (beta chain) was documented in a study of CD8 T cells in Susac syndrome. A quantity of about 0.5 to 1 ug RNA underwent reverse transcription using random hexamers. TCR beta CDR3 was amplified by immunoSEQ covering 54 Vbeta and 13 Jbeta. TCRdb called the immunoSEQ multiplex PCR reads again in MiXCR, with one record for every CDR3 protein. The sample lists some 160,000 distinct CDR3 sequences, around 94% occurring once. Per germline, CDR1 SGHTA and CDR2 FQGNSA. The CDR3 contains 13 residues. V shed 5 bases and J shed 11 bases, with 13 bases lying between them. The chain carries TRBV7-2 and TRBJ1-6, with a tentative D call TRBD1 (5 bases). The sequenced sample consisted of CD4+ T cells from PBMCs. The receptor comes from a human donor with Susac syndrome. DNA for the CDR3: TGTGCCAGCAGCCCCCAGGGTTATCCACCCCTCCACTTT. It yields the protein CASSPQGYPPLHF.